This TCR beta chain was captured in a study of blood T cell repertoires in COVID-19. Overall study context: Some COVID-19 samples were acute and others convalescent; all came from the United States, Italy and Spain.

The CDR3 runs 14 residues. Germline CDR1 SGHAT, CDR2 FQNNGV. Deletions cut 2 bases from V and 9 bases from J, with 14 bases between. The table came from immunoSEQ multiplex PCR; TCRdb's copy has only in-frame clones and leaves some out. The data contain around 63,000 clones, roughly 85% of them singletons. V gene TRBV11-2 combines with J gene TRBJ2-1; D might be TRBD2 (6 bases). The material sequenced was peripheral blood. The sequence was obtained from a human donor in a cohort sampled during active COVID-19. The CDR3: CASSLPGLIAEQFF. CDR3 coding DNA: TGTGCCAGCAGCTTACCCGGACTAATAGCTGAGCAGTTCTTC.